The 6 T cell receptor beta chains presented below share a single source sample, sequenced in a study of early T cells in non-severe SARS-CoV-2 infection. Via MiXCR, TCRdb re-called the 5' RACE reads, giving one row per CDR3 protein. The table records 46,000 or so distinct CDR3 sequences, 7% to 8% of them present only once. Sequencing was done on a sample of whole blood. The receptors derive from an adult who was a healthcare worker with PCR-confirmed SARS-CoV-2 infection or an uninfected control (not recorded which).

The chain carries TRBV20-1 and TRBJ2-5; 8 bases line up with TRBD2. V lost 7 bases, J lost 4 bases, and 8 bases stayed unmatched. Germline CDR1 is DFQATT and CDR2 is SNEGSKA (reference sequence). The CDR3 spans 13 residues. CDR3 loop: CSVARGGTETQYF. CDR3 DNA: TGCAGTGTTGCCCGGGGGGGCACAGAGACCCAGTACTTC.

This clonotype came up a few times. The DNA for the CDR3 is TGCAGTGCTCCCCTCAGGGCGGTCTCTGAGCAGTACTTC. It yields the protein CSAPLRAVSEQYF. The chain is built from TRBV20-1 and TRBJ2-7; TRBD1 might be the D (5 bases). V was shortened by 5 bases and J by 7 bases, with 18 bases between the two germline ends. CDR3 length equals 13 residues. CDR1 and CDR2 from the germline V gene are DFQATT and SNEGSKA (reference sequence).

This clonotype occurred many times. The CDR3 region is CASSAPTDTVSYEQYF. The CDR3 bases are TGTGCCAGCAGTGCCCCGACGGATACAGTCTCCTACGAGCAGTACTTC. The genes are TRBV28 and TRBJ2-7; unclear D gene. The CDR3 has 16 amino acids. Between the trimmed V and J ends, which lost 5 bases and 0 bases, there was a span of 17 bases. Germline lookup yields CDR1 MDHEN and CDR2 SYDVKM.

The sample holds many counts of this clonotype. V gene TRBV12-3 or TRBV12-4 combines with J gene TRBJ2-1; 8 nucleotides match TRBD2. Trimming cost V 7 bases and J 7 bases; bases outside gene matches: 15. The CDR3 has 16 residues. The CDR3 DNA follows: TGTGCCAGCAACCCCGGGGGGGCGAGAGAGGGTAATGAGCAGTTCTTC. Encoded protein: CASNPGGAREGNEQFF.

The sample holds many counts of this clonotype. This chain connects TRBV6-5 to TRBJ2-1, with D unresolved. Trimming removed 1 base at V and 4 bases at J, with 8 bases between. Germline V gives CDR1 MNHEY, CDR2 SVGAGI. The CDR3 runs 14 residues. CDR3 coding DNA: TGTGCCAGCAGTTACTATGGCCCGTACAATGAGCAGTTCTTC. Translating it yields CASSYYGPYNEQFF.

At least ten counts were recorded for this clonotype. This chain links TRBV28 with TRBJ2-1; D remains ambiguous. The germline CDR1 and CDR2 sequences are MDHEN and SYDVKM. The CDR3 extends over 11 amino acids. V shed 5 bases and J shed 9 bases, with 8 bases lying between them. As DNA, the CDR3 is TGTGCCAGCAGTGCTTTCGGTGAGCAGTTCTTC. It encodes CASSAFGEQFF.